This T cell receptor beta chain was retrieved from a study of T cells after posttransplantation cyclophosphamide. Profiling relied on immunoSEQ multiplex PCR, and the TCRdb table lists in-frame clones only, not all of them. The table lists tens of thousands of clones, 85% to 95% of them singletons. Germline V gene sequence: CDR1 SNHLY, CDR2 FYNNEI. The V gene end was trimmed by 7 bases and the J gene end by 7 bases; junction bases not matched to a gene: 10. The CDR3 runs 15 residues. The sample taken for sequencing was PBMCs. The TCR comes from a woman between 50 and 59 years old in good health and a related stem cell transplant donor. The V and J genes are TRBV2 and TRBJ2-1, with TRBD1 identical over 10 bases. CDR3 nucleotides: TGTGCCAGCACTCCCCCCGGACAGGGGGGAAATGAGCAGTTCTTC. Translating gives CASTPPGQGGNEQFF.